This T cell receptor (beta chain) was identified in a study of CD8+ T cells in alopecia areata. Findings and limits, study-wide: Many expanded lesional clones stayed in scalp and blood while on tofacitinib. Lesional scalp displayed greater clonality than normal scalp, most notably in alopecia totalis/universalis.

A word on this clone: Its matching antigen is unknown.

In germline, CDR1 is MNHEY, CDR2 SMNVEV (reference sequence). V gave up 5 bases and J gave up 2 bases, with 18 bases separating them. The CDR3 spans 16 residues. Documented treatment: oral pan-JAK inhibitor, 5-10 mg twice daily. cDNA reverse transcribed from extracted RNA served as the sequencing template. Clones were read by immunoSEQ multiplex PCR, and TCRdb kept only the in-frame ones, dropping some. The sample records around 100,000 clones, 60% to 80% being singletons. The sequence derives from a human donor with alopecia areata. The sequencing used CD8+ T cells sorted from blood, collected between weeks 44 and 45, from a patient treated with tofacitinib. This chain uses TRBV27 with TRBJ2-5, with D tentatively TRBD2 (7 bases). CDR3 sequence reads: CASSPMGGAIQETQYF. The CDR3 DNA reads TGTGCCAGCAGTCCTATGGGGGGGGCAATTCAAGAGACCCAGTACTTC.